The 4 T cell receptor beta chains given below trace back to one sample, sequenced in a study of T cell responses to AZD1222 COVID-19 vaccine. Clones were sequenced by immunoSEQ multiplex PCR, and TCRdb holds only the in-frame ones, with some missing. Altogether approximately 100,000 clones are present, about 86% being singletons, with the ten largest covering roughly 1.4%. The sequenced sample was peripheral blood, obtained on day 0 of AZD1222 vaccination. These receptors were taken from an adult in good health.

V is TRBV29-1 and J is TRBJ2-2, with TRBD2 matching 9 bases. The length of the CDR3 is 15 residues. With V trimmed by 5 bases and J by 1 base, 5 bases remained unmatched. Germline values: CDR1 SQVTM, CDR2 ANQGSEA. CDR3 protein: CSVHSGSQNTGELFF. The DNA for the CDR3 is TGCAGCGTTCATAGCGGGAGTCAGAACACCGGGGAGCTGTTTTTT.

The V and J genes are TRBV30 and TRBJ1-4, with TRBD1 matching 8 bases. V lost 3 bases to trimming and J lost 8 bases; unmatched junction nucleotides: 11. The CDR3 extends over 15 amino acids. In germline, CDR1 is GTSNPN, CDR2 SVGIG (reference sequence). The CDR3 sequence is CAWSSGTGDGEKLFF. CDR3 DNA sequence: TGTGCCTGGAGCTCTGGGACAGGCGACGGGGAAAAACTGTTTTTT.

The rearrangement links TRBV21-1 to TRBJ1-5; the table's D gene call, TRBD1, was not cross checked with the DNA. TRBV21-1 is shown as a pseudogene. The CDR3 extends over 19 amino acids. CDR3 region: CASSPKGVSNPGHDQPQHF. The CDR3 DNA is TGTGCCAGCAGCCCCAAAGGGGTTTCCAATCCGGGACACGATCAGCCCCAGCATTTT.

This clone was observed a handful of times. CDR3 nucleotides: TGTGCCAGCAGCTTTTGGGCAGGGGCGAGCTCCTACGAGCAGTACTTC. The encoded protein is CASSFWAGASSYEQYF. The rearrangement joins TRBV7-2 to TRBJ2-7, with D possibly TRBD1 on 6 matching bases. The CDR3 consists of 16 residues. CDR1 and CDR2 from the germline V gene are SGHTA and FQGNSA. Between the trimmed V and J ends, which lost 3 bases and 0 bases, there was a span of 15 bases.